This entry features one TCR beta chain sequence. There are many counts of this clonotype. Its cognate antigen has yet to be identified. Base qualities are not at hand, and no much larger clone is one base apart. In light of the paper, this sample's treatment or condition label describes: allogeneic hematopoietic cell transplantation with graft depleted of TCRalphabeta T cells and CD19 B cells. TCRalphabeta/CD19-depleted allogeneic hematopoietic cell grafts were given to the transplant recipients, all of whom were children. This specimen belongs to a study of T-cell reconstitution after alpha-beta-depleted transplantation in children (dated by TCRdb to the mid-2010s). Context from the whole study: Using TCR repertoire profiling, the study followed T-cell immune reconstitution in a quantitative way in children after TCRalphabeta/CD19-depleted allogeneic hematopoietic cell transplantation.

The library was prepared using PCR. The instrument was an Illumina HiSeq 2500. To normalize quantification of the TCRbeta repertoire, the TCR libraries were built with molecular barcoding that relied on unique molecular identifiers. TCRdb trimmed public reads at Q25 via fastp, called clones via MiXCR and kept in-frame beta chains. A single entry per CDR3 protein holds the most common genes and DNA from its merged rows. The sample data list 600,000 or so distinct CDR3 sequences, and roughly 24% of these were observed just once. The leading ten clones occupy around 14% of the sample. The germline V gene (reference sequence) yields LNHDA for CDR1 and SQIVND for CDR2. From cysteine to phenylalanine, the CDR3 is 16 amino acids long. The CDR3 DNA has 48 bases and is translated from base 1. From V the trimming removes 3 bases and from J it removes 1 base, while the gene matches leave 8 bases of the junction unaccounted for.

What the study reported, not specific to this receptor: In some patients, high TCRbeta diversity at day 60 was attributed to recipient T cells and intrathymic progenitors that had survived conditioning. The frequencies of hyperexpanded clones fell over the following months, and after one year, T-cell counts and TCRbeta diversity were mostly attributed to newly produced T cells. Apparently early alphabetaT-cell count recovery about two months after transplant reportedly relied on only several hundred rapidly expanded clones derived from non-depleted graft cells.

This receptor was taken from a boy less than two years old who had a stem cell transplant for acute myeloid leukemia, so the T cells may come from the graft donor. The sample in question was PBMCs, mostly from graft donor cells, obtained 360 days after TCRalphabeta/CD19-depleted stem cell transplant. The chain is assembled from TRBV19 and TRBJ1-1; 7 middle bases align to TRBD1. CDR3 region: CASSMGKGAWNTEAFF. Here is the DNA: TGTGCCAGTAGTATGGGCAAGGGGGCGTGGAACACTGAAGCTTTCTTT.